The rows below give T cell receptor beta chains drawn from one sample of a study of T cells in Graves' hyperthyroidism and ophthalmopathy. TCRdb reanalysed the multiplex PCR reads using MiXCR and keeps one entry per CDR3 protein. The sample lists about 510,000 distinct CDR3 sequences; about 45% were seen once. The specimen was peripheral blood or thyroid tissue (not recorded which). The receptors stem from an adult woman with Graves' disease, either hyperthyroidism or ophthalmopathy (not recorded which). Each CDR3 is given with its conserved first and last residue. The order of the fields is V gene, clone size, D gene, J gene, CDR3 DNA, CDR3 protein. D genes are given only for firm matches. Expanded clones are given a class, and other clones once, few, many or no size at all.

>TRBV20-1|many|-|TRBJ1-4
TGCAGTGCTAGATCAGGGGTCGATGAAAAACTGTTTTTT
CSARSGVDEKLFF
>TRBV20-1|many|-|TRBJ2-5
TGCAGTGCTAGCCGGGCCTCGGAGACCCAGTACTTC
CSASRASETQYF
>TRBV29-1|many|-|TRBJ2-7
TGCAGCGTTGGGGCAGGGAGGACCTACGAGCAGTACTTC
CSVGAGRTYEQYF
>TRBV15|few|TRBD2|TRBJ2-2
TGTGCCACCAGCAGAGAGGCGCTAGCGGCCGGGGAGCTGTTTTTT
CATSREALAAGELFF
>TRBV5-5|many|TRBD2|TRBJ2-5
TGTGCCAGCAGCCCCTTACTAGCGGGACAGACCCAGTACTTC
CASSPLLAGQTQYF
>TRBV5-1|many|-|TRBJ1-2
TGCGCCAGCAGCTTATCAGGGGAGAGCGGCTACACCTTC
CASSLSGESGYTF
>TRBV7-9|-|TRBD1|TRBJ2-7
TGTGCCAGCAGTTCCACCGGGACAGACCTCTCAAAGCAGTACTTC
CASSSTGTDLSKQYF
>TRBV29-1|-|-|TRBJ1-2
TGCAGCGTTGAAGACGGCCGGGGTTTGGGGCTCGGCTACACCTTC
CSVEDGRGLGLGYTF
>TRBV9|once|-|TRBJ2-7
TGTGCCAGCAGCCCAATCGGAGGTGGGAAGTCGTACTTC
CASSPIGGGKSYF
>TRBV29-1|many|-|TRBJ1-5
TGCAGCGTTGAAACCGGGTCCGGAGGAAATCAGCCCCAGCATTTT
CSVETGSGGNQPQHF
>TRBV12-3/TRBV12-4|many|TRBD1|TRBJ1-2
TGTGCCAGCAGCCCGGGACAGGCGCGAGGCTACACCTTC
CASSPGQARGYTF
>TRBV25-1|few|-|TRBJ1-2
TGTGCCAGCAGTCATCTCGGGGGCCGATCCGGCTACACCTTC
CASSHLGGRSGYTF
>TRBV7-8|-|TRBD1|TRBJ1-6
TGTGCCATCAGGGCGACAGGGGATAATTCACCCCTCCACTTT
CAIRATGDNSPLHF
>TRBV7-9|many|TRBD1|TRBJ1-4
TGTGCCAGCAGCGCTGGACAGGGGGGAGAAAAACTGTTTTTT
CASSAGQGGEKLFF
>TRBV13|few|-|TRBJ1-6
TGTGCCAGCAGTGCAGGCAGAAATTCACCCCTCCACTTT
CASSAGRNSPLHF
>TRBV10-2|-|TRBD2|TRBJ2-5
TGCGCCAGCAGTGAGAGTCTAGCGGGAGGATTGTGGGAGACCCAGTACTTC
CASSESLAGGLWETQYF
>TRBV2|many|-|TRBJ2-3
TGTGCCAGCGGTCGCCCAGATACGCAGTATTTT
CASGRPDTQYF
>TRBV6-5|-|-|TRBJ2-6
TGTGCCAGCAGCCCCACCGGGACGGAAGGCTGGGCCAACGTCCTGACTTTC
CASSPTGTEGWANVLTF
>TRBV29-1|-|-|TRBJ1-1
TGCAGCGTTGTAGGAGTGAACACTGAAGCTTTCTTT
CSVVGVNTEAFF
>TRBV7-2|-|-|TRBJ2-7
TGTGCCAGCAGTGGGACTTCGAGCTCCTACGAGCAGTACTTC
CASSGTSSSYEQYF
>TRBV19|many|TRBD1|TRBJ1-6
TGTGCCAGTACCACCGGGACAGAGATTAATTCACCCCTCCACTTT
CASTTGTEINSPLHF
>TRBV12-3/TRBV12-4|many|-|TRBJ1-2
TGTGCCAGCAGTTTCTCAGGGTCTGGCTACACCTTC
CASSFSGSGYTF
>TRBV2|many|-|TRBJ1-2
TGTGCCAGCAGTCTCAGGGCTACTGGCTACACCTTC
CASSLRATGYTF
>TRBV7-9|many|-|TRBJ2-7
TGTGCCAGCTCCGACTTGGGCGAGCAGTACTTC
CASSDLGEQYF
>TRBV7-9|few|-|TRBJ1-1
TGTGCCAGCACCCCCGCGGCGGAGAACACTGAAGCTTTCTTT
CASTPAAENTEAFF
>TRBV9|-|-|TRBJ1-4
TGTGCCAGCAGCACTGGCCCTGTGGGCAATGAAAAACTGTTTTTT
CASSTGPVGNEKLFF
>TRBV15|-|TRBD2|TRBJ2-3
TGTGCCACCAGCGGGGGACTAGCGGTTTCAGATACGCAGTATTTT
CATSGGLAVSDTQYF
>TRBV11-1|-|-|TRBJ1-5
TGTGCCAGCAGGTCGGCGGCCTACAATCAGCCCCAGCATTTT
CASRSAAYNQPQHF
>TRBV7-9|-|-|TRBJ2-3
TGTGCCAGCAGTCCTGACACGACAGATACGCAGTATTTT
CASSPDTTDTQYF
>TRBV28|few|-|TRBJ1-3
TGTGCCAGCAGCAGGGTCCGCTCTGGAAACACCATATATTTT
CASSRVRSGNTIYF
>TRBV2|many|-|TRBJ1-2
TGTGCCAGCAGTGCGGGCAGGACTAACTATGGCTACACCTTC
CASSAGRTNYGYTF
>TRBV20-1|-|-|TRBJ1-2
TGCAGTGCTCCTTTTTCCACATATGGCTACACCTTC
CSAPFSTYGYTF
>TRBV7-2|-|-|TRBJ1-1
TGTGCCAGCAGCTTCCAAAGGGGGTACACTGAAGCTTTCTTT
CASSFQRGYTEAFF
>TRBV20-1|-|-|TRBJ2-5
TGCAGTGCCAGCCCTCCCCCCGGGAATCAAGAGACCCAGTACTTC
CSASPPPGNQETQYF
>TRBV20-1|many|-|TRBJ1-3
TGCAGTGCCACCGGGACGGGCTCCTCTGGAAACACCATATATTTT
CSATGTGSSGNTIYF
>TRBV24-1|-|-|TRBJ1-1
TGTGCGCACCGGGACCTAAACACTGAAGCTTTCTTT
CAHRDLNTEAFF